The clone carrying this T cell receptor beta chain was recorded at least ten times. The antigen is undetermined. It was RNA transcripts that yielded the amplified TCR beta CDR3 regions. First-round RT-PCR of the TCR CDR3 relied on the HTBI primer set. One entry per CDR3 protein, called by TCRdb with MiXCR from the multiplex PCR reads. Found here are hundreds of thousands of distinct CDR3 sequences, over 11% of them singletons; the top ten hold 5% to 7%. The V segment lost 7 bases and the J segment 5 bases; nucleotides outside the gene matches: 7. The CDR3 is 14 residues long. Germline CDR1 and CDR2: SGHAT and FQNNGV. The data stem from a study of T cells in Graves' hyperthyroidism and ophthalmopathy. Study as a whole: Peripheral blood was taken when the disease was first diagnosed, before any treatment began.

Study-wide points: Ophthalmopathy and stable hyperthyroidism were separated by a 13 V-J model.

About 10 ml fresh peripheral blood yielded the PBMCs. The chain carries TRBV11-2 and TRBJ1-4; 7 bases are shared with TRBD1. Source material: blood. The clonotype comes from a woman aged 30 to 39 with Graves' hyperthyroidism that later progressed to Graves' ophthalmopathy. The CDR3: CASTKDRWNEKLFF. As DNA, the CDR3 is TGTGCCAGCACCAAGGACAGGTGGAATGAAAAACTGTTTTTT.